The 31 T cell receptor beta chains below were found in one sample sequenced in a study of shared clonotypes between healthy human individuals. Profiling relied on immunoSEQ multiplex PCR, and the TCRdb table lists in-frame clones only, not all of them. The sample has around 1.1 million clones, roughly 80% seen once. Sequenced: memory CD4+ T cells from PBMCs. Sample subset: CD45RA-negative fraction. Receptor source: a man aged 18 to 30 in good health. Some clones in this sample may be carry-over from other donors' samples.

The gene calls are TRBV6-1 and TRBJ1-1; 8 bases agree with TRBD1. The CDR3 is 16 amino acids. The germline V gene has CDR1 MNHNS and CDR2 SASEGT. V lost 0 bases and J lost 3; bases outside the gene matches: 6. The CDR3 here is CASSEAGQGGYTEAFF. In DNA, the CDR3 is TGTGCCAGCAGTGAAGCCGGACAGGGTGGGTACACTGAAGCTTTCTTT.

This clone was recorded only once. The chain recombines TRBV6-5 with TRBJ2-5; D gene uncertain. There are 12 residues in the CDR3. Germline CDR1 and CDR2: MNHEY and SVGAGI. With 6 bases removed from V and 5 bases from J, the gap between germline ends came to 10 bases. The CDR3 DNA follows: TGTGCCAGCAGAGGATCTGGGGAGACCCAGTACTTC. This encodes CASRGSGETQYF.

Worth noting for this clone: Additional DNA sequences in this sample encode the identical CDR3. The chain joins TRBV7-9 to TRBJ1-4; D unresolved. The CDR3 is made up of 16 amino acids. Looked up from germline, CDR1 is SEHNR and CDR2 is FQNEAQ (reference sequence). Trimming left V 5 bases short and J 0 bases short, with 13 bases between. CDR3 bases: TGTGCCAGCAGCCCCTCACTCGGTTCAACTAATGAAAAACTGTTTTTT. This codes for CASSPSLGSTNEKLFF.

The chain recombines TRBV9 with TRBJ1-3; D call uncertain. Germline CDR1 SGDLS, CDR2 YYNGEE. Trimming removed 3 bases at V and 2 bases at J, with 9 bases between. The CDR3 is 14 residues long. CDR3 DNA: TGTGCCAGCAGCGGAGGGAGTCCTGGAAACACCATATATTTT. Its protein is CASSGGSPGNTIYF.

This chain links TRBV5-1 with TRBJ1-4; TRBD1 aligns across 7 bases. The CDR3 is 15 amino acids. The J segment lost 6 bases and the V segment lost 4 bases, leaving 9 bases of the junction unmatched. Germline V gene lookup returns CDR1 SGHRS and CDR2 YFSETQ. DNA for the CDR3: TGCGCCAGCAGCATTTCCGGGACAGAGGATGAAAAACTGTTTTTT. Its translation is CASSISGTEDEKLFF. The full variable domain, completed using reference TRBV5-1 and TRBJ1-4, is KAGVTQTPRYLIKTRGQQVTLSCSPISGHRSVSWYQQTPGQGLQFLFEYFSETQRNKGNFPGRFSGRQFSNSRSEMNVSTLELGDSALYLCASSISGTEDEKLFFGSGTQLSVL.

V gene TRBV6-4 combines with J gene TRBJ2-3; 11 bases agree with TRBD2. The V gene end was trimmed by 6 bases and the J gene end by 4 bases; junction bases not matched to a gene: 6. The CDR3 has 15 amino acids. The V gene's germline CDR1 is MRHNA and CDR2 SNTAGT. The CDR3: CASSSTSGRADTQYF. The CDR3 nucleotides read TGTGCCAGCAGCTCCACTAGCGGGAGAGCAGATACGCAGTATTTT.

This clone has a single count. The rearrangement uses TRBV4-2 and TRBJ1-1; a weak D match, TRBD1 (5 bases). V lost 6 bases and J lost 7, with 12 bases in between. In germline, CDR1 is LGHNA, CDR2 YNFKEQ. CDR3 size: 12 residues. In DNA, the CDR3 is TGTGCCAGCAGTCGCACGGGGCTTGAAGCTTTCTTT. Its protein is CASSRTGLEAFF.

This chain joins TRBV5-4 and TRBJ2-2, with 10 positions matching TRBD2. Germline values: CDR1 SGHNT, CDR2 YYREEE (reference sequence). The CDR3 spans 15 residues. The J segment lost 7 bases and the V segment lost 4 bases, leaving 7 bases of the junction unmatched. DNA of the CDR3: TGTGCCAGCAGCGCGGGACTAGCGACTAACGGGGAGCTGTTTTTT. This encodes CASSAGLATNGELFF.

The count of this clone is one. The chain is built from TRBV27 and TRBJ2-5, with D perhaps TRBD2 (5 bases). Germline CDR1 reads MNHEY; CDR2 reads SMNVEV (reference sequence). V lost 4 bases and J 1 base, leaving 7 bases between the germline ends. This CDR3 comprises 13 residues. The CDR3 sequence is CASSWTVQETQYF. For the CDR3, the DNA is TGTGCCAGCAGTTGGACTGTCCAAGAGACCCAGTACTTC.

The chain links TRBV5-1 to TRBJ1-2; a possible D gene is TRBD1 (5 bases). This CDR3 comprises 14 residues. V was cut by 4 bases and J by 3 bases, with 13 bases left in between. CDR1 SGHRS and CDR2 YFSETQ come from the germline V gene. The CDR3 here is CASSLRDVDYGYTF. The DNA of the CDR3 is TGCGCCAGCAGCCTTCGGGACGTTGACTATGGCTACACCTTC.

Of note for this clone: This sample also contains other DNA sequences that code for the same CDR3. The V and J genes are TRBV28 and TRBJ2-1, with 14 bases identical to TRBD2. With V trimmed by 6 bases and J by 0 bases, 1 base remained unmatched. Per germline, CDR1 MDHEN and CDR2 SYDVKM. This CDR3 has 16 amino acids. CDR3 sequence: CASRGTSGSSYNEQFF. Here the CDR3 DNA reads TGTGCCAGCAGGGGGACTAGCGGGAGCTCCTACAATGAGCAGTTCTTC.

This clone was observed once. The CDR3 bases are TGCAGCGTTGATAAGACAGGGTTAGGGGAGACCCAGTACTTC. This translates into CSVDKTGLGETQYF. V is TRBV29-1 and J is TRBJ2-5, with TRBD1 identical over 7 bases. Germline assignment: CDR1 SQVTM and CDR2 ANQGSEA. The CDR3 consists of 14 residues. V trimming: 3 bases; J trimming: 5 bases; junction bases outside the gene matches: 9.

This clone showed up just a few times. The chain is built from TRBV6-6 and TRBJ1-5; D is possibly TRBD1 (6 bases). The CDR3 has 15 amino acids. Germline loops: CDR1 MNHNY, CDR2 SVGAGI (reference sequence). V was clipped by 5 bases and J by 3 bases, with 14 bases between them. DNA for the CDR3: TGTGCCAGCAGTCGATCCGGGACAAACAATCAGCCCCAGCATTTT. It translates to CASSRSGTNNQPQHF.

The chain is built from TRBV28 and TRBJ2-6; D is perhaps TRBD1 (6 bases). V was shortened by 5 bases and J by 2 bases, with 22 bases between the two germline ends. CDR3 length equals 19 residues. Germline V gene lookup returns CDR1 MDHEN and CDR2 SYDVKM. The CDR3 DNA is TGTGCCAGCAGTGACCTATGGGGAAAACAGGGTGCTGGGGCCAACGTCCTGACTTTC. Residues: CASSDLWGKQGAGANVLTF. Full variable domain (outside the CDR3, taken from reference TRBV28 and TRBJ2-6): DVKVTQSSRYLVKRTGEKVFLECVQDMDHENMFWYRQDPGLGLRLIYFSYDVKMKEKGDIPEGYSVSREKKERFSLILESASTNQTSMYLCASSDLWGKQGAGANVLTFGAGSRLTVL.

V usage is TRBV7-2 and J usage is TRBJ2-2; D call uncertain. V was pared by 2 bases and J by 5 bases, with 6 bases between. CDR3 length: 13 amino acids. Germline V gene lookup returns CDR1 SGHTA and CDR2 FQGNSA. The CDR3 region is CASSLPRTGELFF. The CDR3 nucleotides are TGTGCCAGCAGCTTACCGCGAACCGGGGAGCTGTTTTTT.

The genes are TRBV4-1 and TRBJ2-3, with TRBD2 matching 11 bases. CDR1 and CDR2 (germline): MGHRA, YSYEKL. The CDR3 has 15 amino acids. V was pared by 3 bases and J by 9 bases, with 8 bases of the junction left unmatched. The CDR3 sequence: CASSQQGGTSGTQYF. The CDR3 region has the DNA TGCGCCAGCAGCCAGCAGGGAGGGACTAGCGGCACGCAGTATTTT.

The table lists this clone with a count of one. This CDR3 is CASGRGTTTNEKLFF. In DNA, the CDR3 is TGTGCCAGCGGCAGGGGAACAACAACTAATGAAAAACTGTTTTTT. The gene calls are TRBV6-1 and TRBJ1-4, with D perhaps TRBD1 (6 bases). Trimming cost V 8 bases and J 0 bases, with 13 bases left between them. CDR1 and CDR2 (germline): MNHNS, SASEGT. The CDR3 contains 15 residues.

This rearrangement joins TRBV7-2 to TRBJ2-2, with 7 bases identical to TRBD1. V was clipped by 4 bases and J by 1 base; unmatched bases: 3. Germline CDR1 SGHTA, CDR2 FQGNSA. CDR3 size: 15 residues. This CDR3 is CASSYRDRNTGELFF. In DNA form, the CDR3 reads TGTGCCAGCAGCTACCGGGACAGGAACACCGGGGAGCTGTTTTTT.

The chain links TRBV5-1 to TRBJ2-5; D gene uncertain. CDR1 is SGHRS, CDR2 YFSETQ, per germline. Trimming stripped 1 base from V and 0 bases from J, with 10 bases between. This CDR3 spans 15 amino acids. This chain's CDR3 is CASSLLAQNQETQYF. CDR3 DNA sequence: TGCGCCAGCAGCTTGTTGGCCCAAAACCAAGAGACCCAGTACTTC.

The rearrangement joins TRBV27 to TRBJ1-5; tentatively, D is TRBD1 (6 bases). This CDR3 has 14 residues. The germline V gene has CDR1 MNHEY and CDR2 SMNVEV (reference sequence). Trimming left V 1 base short and J 9 bases short, with 13 bases between. The CDR3 coding sequence is TGTGCCAGCAGTTTATACAGGGCGTCGGCGCCCCAGCATTTT. Residues: CASSLYRASAPQHF.

V and J are TRBV28 and TRBJ2-7, with 7 bases that match TRBD1. The CDR3 is made up of 15 amino acids. Germline CDR1 and CDR2: MDHEN and SYDVKM. With V trimmed by 11 bases and J by 3 bases, 16 bases remained unmatched. CDR3 DNA: TGTGCCTCCGTAGAGGGGGCAGGGGCGGTCTACGAGCAGTACTTC. Protein: CASVEGAGAVYEQYF.

The CDR3 sequence is CASSKQGSAEKLFF. The CDR3 DNA reads as TGTGCCAGCAGCAAACAGGGGTCGGCTGAAAAACTGTTTTTT. The chain uses TRBV7-2 and TRBJ1-4; 7 bases are shared with TRBD1. V gave up 5 bases and J gave up 7 bases; unmatched junction bases: 7. CDR3 size: 14 residues. The V gene's germline CDR1 is SGHTA and CDR2 FQGNSA.

This chain uses TRBV19 with TRBJ2-5, with a possible D match to TRBD2 (5 bases). This CDR3 is built from 13 residues. Germline CDR1 is LNHDA and CDR2 is SQIVND (reference sequence). Trimming left V 6 bases short and J 5 bases short, with 13 bases between. CDR3 nucleotide sequence: TGTGCCAGTAGGCGGGCGGGTGGGGAGACCCAGTACTTC. Amino acid sequence: CASRRAGGETQYF.

Remarks on this clone: The same CDR3 arises from other DNA sequences in this sample as well. J is TRBJ2-5 and V is TRBV5-4; D may be TRBD1 or TRBD2 (6 bases each). The CDR3 has 14 amino acids. V lost 0 bases to trimming and J lost 4 bases, with 10 bases between them. CDR1 and CDR2 (germline): SGHNT, YYREEE (reference sequence). The CDR3 DNA reads as TGTGCCAGCAGCTTGGTCGGGGGCCGAGAGACCCAGTACTTC. The encoded protein is CASSLVGGRETQYF.

Concerning this clone itself: The same CDR3 arises from other DNA sequences in this sample as well. The chain joins TRBV7-2 to TRBJ2-1; weak D call: TRBD2 (6 bases). Germline lookup yields CDR1 SGHTA and CDR2 FQGNSA. CDR3 length: 13 residues. V was cut by 5 bases and J by 5 bases, with 10 bases left in between. CDR3 in amino acids: CASSPGLNNEQFF. The CDR3 DNA sequence: TGTGCCAGCAGCCCGGGACTTAACAATGAGCAGTTCTTC.

The chain uses TRBV5-8 and TRBJ2-7; maybe TRBD2 (5 bases). Germline V lookup: CDR1 SGHTS, CDR2 YDEGEE. The CDR3 covers 16 residues. The ends were cut back, 2 bases at V and 1 base at J, with 16 bases in the middle. CDR3: CASSFPRGLGSYEQYF. The CDR3 bases are TGTGCCAGCAGCTTCCCGCGAGGGCTAGGATCCTACGAGCAGTACTTC.

This rearrangement joins TRBV7-9 to TRBJ2-1; 9 nucleotides line up with TRBD1. The germline V gene has CDR1 SEHNR and CDR2 FQNEAQ (reference sequence). V shed 7 bases and J 4 bases; nucleotides not matched to a gene: 8. CDR3 length equals 15 residues. This chain's CDR3 is CASIAGTGQYNEQFF. CDR3 bases: TGTGCCAGCATCGCCGGGACAGGGCAATACAATGAGCAGTTCTTC.

V gene TRBV25-1 combines with J gene TRBJ2-1; TRBD2 agrees at 9 bases. The CDR3 length is 14 residues. After removal of 3 bases from V and 8 bases from J, the junction contained 5 bases not matched to a gene. The germline V gene has CDR1 MGHDK and CDR2 SYGVNS. The chain's CDR3 is CASSETSGVDEQFF. The CDR3 coding sequence is TGTGCCAGCAGTGAGACTAGCGGTGTGGATGAGCAGTTCTTC.

The CDR3 reads CASSPRALAGGAYNEQFF. As DNA, the CDR3 is TGTGCCAGCAGCCCCCGGGCCCTAGCGGGAGGTGCCTACAATGAGCAGTTCTTC. The V gene is TRBV7-8, the J gene TRBJ2-1; TRBD2 matches 11 bases. The CDR3 covers 18 residues. Germline CDR1 is SGHVS and CDR2 is FQNEAQ. The junction had 11 bases not matched to a gene; V was cut back by 5 bases and J by 2 bases.

This chain links TRBV4-1 with TRBJ2-7; 7 nucleotides agree with TRBD1. CDR1 and CDR2 from the germline V gene are MGHRA and YSYEKL. Trimming at V came to 0 bases and at J to 1 base, leaving 15 bases not matched to a gene. CDR3 length: 19 amino acids. This CDR3 is CASSQDLGTDPGPSYEQYF. DNA for the CDR3: TGCGCCAGCAGCCAAGATCTCGGGACAGATCCCGGACCGTCCTACGAGCAGTACTTC.

The chain employs TRBV11-2 and TRBJ2-3; 12 bases are shared with TRBD2. V gave up 10 bases and J gave up 5 bases; unmatched junction bases: 19. CDR1 and CDR2 (germline): SGHAT, FQNNGV. CDR3 length: 18 residues. The CDR3 region is CATTIGLAGQTWGDTQYF. DNA of the CDR3: TGTGCCACCACCATAGGACTAGCGGGACAGACCTGGGGAGATACGCAGTATTTT.